The rows below give T cell receptor beta chains drawn from one sample of a study of blood T cell repertoires in COVID-19. Measured with immunoSEQ multiplex PCR; TCRdb has only the in-frame clones, and not every one. This sample has approximately 270,000 clones, with 80% to 90% found just once. What was sequenced was PBMCs or T cells enriched from blood (not recorded which). All receptors come from a woman aged 25 to 39 who had recovered from COVID-19. Each CDR3 is given with its conserved first and last residue. The order of the fields is CDR3 protein, CDR3 DNA, V gene, J gene, clone size, CDR3 length, D gene. The D gene is left open where the match is weak. Size is stated for part of the rows, as once, few or many counts, or as a class when the clone is expanded.

cdr3_aa: CASSLIRRGSGANVLTF
cdr3_nt: TGCGCCAGCAGCTTGATAAGGCGGGGCTCTGGGGCCAACGTCCTGACTTTC
v_call: TRBV5-1
j_call: TRBJ2-6
clone_size: few
cdr3_length: 17
d_call: NA

cdr3_aa: CASRVGGRSPGELFF
cdr3_nt: TGTGCCAGCAGGGTTGGGGGCCGGTCCCCCGGGGAGCTGTTTTTT
v_call: TRBV5-4
j_call: TRBJ2-2
clone_size: once
cdr3_length: 15
d_call: NA

cdr3_aa: CASSPELNTEAFF
cdr3_nt: TGTGCCAGCTCACCGGAGTTGAACACTGAAGCTTTCTTT
v_call: TRBV18
j_call: TRBJ1-1
clone_size: NA
cdr3_length: 13
d_call: NA

cdr3_aa: CASSPGTAGTGGYNEQFF
cdr3_nt: TGTGCCAGCAGCCCTGGTACCGCCGGGACAGGGGGCTACAATGAGCAGTTCTTC
v_call: TRBV7-9
j_call: TRBJ2-1
clone_size: NA
cdr3_length: 18
d_call: TRBD1

cdr3_aa: CASSLVSRGGRTDTQYF
cdr3_nt: TGCGCCAGCAGCTTGGTGTCGCGGGGGGGCCGAACAGATACGCAGTATTTT
v_call: TRBV5-1
j_call: TRBJ2-3
clone_size: few
cdr3_length: 17
d_call: TRBD2

cdr3_aa: CASSLGQGAKNIQYF
cdr3_nt: TGTGCCAGCAGCCTGGGACAGGGGGCGAAAAACATTCAGTACTTC
v_call: TRBV6-5
j_call: TRBJ2-4
clone_size: NA
cdr3_length: 15
d_call: TRBD1

cdr3_aa: CASSLLAGGSTDTQYF
cdr3_nt: TGTGCCAGCAGCCTACTAGCGGGAGGGAGCACAGATACGCAGTATTTT
v_call: TRBV2
j_call: TRBJ2-3
clone_size: NA
cdr3_length: 16
d_call: TRBD2

cdr3_aa: CASSLALVGGEQFF
cdr3_nt: TGTGCCAGCAGCTTAGCGCTGGTAGGGGGTGAGCAGTTCTTC
v_call: TRBV7-9
j_call: TRBJ2-1
clone_size: once
cdr3_length: 14
d_call: NA

cdr3_aa: CARGRASEQFF
cdr3_nt: TGTGCCCGAGGGCGTGCGAGTGAGCAGTTCTTC
v_call: TRBV30
j_call: TRBJ2-1
clone_size: NA
cdr3_length: 11
d_call: NA

cdr3_aa: CASSEGRTYYNEQFF
cdr3_nt: TGTGCCAGCAGTGAAGGAAGGACATACTACAATGAGCAGTTCTTC
v_call: TRBV2
j_call: TRBJ2-1
clone_size: NA
cdr3_length: 15
d_call: NA

cdr3_aa: CASSVTSGGGEQYF
cdr3_nt: TGTGCCAGCAGCGTAACCAGCGGGGGAGGAGAGCAGTACTTC
v_call: TRBV9
j_call: TRBJ2-7
clone_size: once
cdr3_length: 14
d_call: TRBD2

cdr3_aa: CASSSLLAGRYNEQFF
cdr3_nt: TGTGCCAGTAGTAGCCTTCTAGCGGGCCGCTACAATGAGCAGTTCTTC
v_call: TRBV19
j_call: TRBJ2-1
clone_size: NA
cdr3_length: 16
d_call: TRBD2

cdr3_aa: CASSLDLGQGHEQYF
cdr3_nt: TGTGCCAGCAGCTTGGATCTGGGACAGGGCCACGAGCAGTACTTC
v_call: TRBV5-5
j_call: TRBJ2-7
clone_size: NA
cdr3_length: 15
d_call: TRBD1

cdr3_aa: CASSLVVRDEQFF
cdr3_nt: TGTGCCAGCAGCTTAGTTGTCCGGGATGAGCAGTTCTTC
v_call: TRBV7-9
j_call: TRBJ2-1
clone_size: NA
cdr3_length: 13
d_call: NA

cdr3_aa: CASSWSDTGELFF
cdr3_nt: TGTGCCAGCAGTTGGTCAGACACCGGGGAGCTGTTTTTT
v_call: TRBV12-3/TRBV12-4
j_call: TRBJ2-2
clone_size: NA
cdr3_length: 13
d_call: NA

cdr3_aa: CASSPSGSTDTQYF
cdr3_nt: TGTGCCAGCAGTCCTAGCGGGAGCACAGATACGCAGTATTTT
v_call: TRBV28
j_call: TRBJ2-3
clone_size: NA
cdr3_length: 14
d_call: TRBD2

cdr3_aa: CASGTGRTEAFF
cdr3_nt: TGTGCCAGCGGGACAGGGCGGACTGAAGCTTTCTTT
v_call: TRBV28
j_call: TRBJ1-1
clone_size: NA
cdr3_length: 12
d_call: TRBD1